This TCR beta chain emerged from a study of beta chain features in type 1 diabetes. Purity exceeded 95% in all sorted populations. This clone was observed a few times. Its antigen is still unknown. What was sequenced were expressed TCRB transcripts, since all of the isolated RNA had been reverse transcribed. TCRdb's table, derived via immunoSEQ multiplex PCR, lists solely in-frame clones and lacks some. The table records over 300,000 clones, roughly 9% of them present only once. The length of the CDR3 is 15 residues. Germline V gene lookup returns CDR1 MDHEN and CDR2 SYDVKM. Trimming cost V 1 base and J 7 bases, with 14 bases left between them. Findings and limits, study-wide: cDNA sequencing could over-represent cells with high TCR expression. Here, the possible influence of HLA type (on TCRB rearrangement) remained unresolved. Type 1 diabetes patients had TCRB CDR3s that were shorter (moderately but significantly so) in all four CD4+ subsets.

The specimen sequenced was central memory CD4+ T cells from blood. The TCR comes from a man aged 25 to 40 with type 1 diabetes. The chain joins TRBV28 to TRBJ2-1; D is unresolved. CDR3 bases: TGTGCCAGCAGTTTATCCGAGCCCCTTCGGAATGAGCAGTTCTTC. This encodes CASSLSEPLRNEQFF.